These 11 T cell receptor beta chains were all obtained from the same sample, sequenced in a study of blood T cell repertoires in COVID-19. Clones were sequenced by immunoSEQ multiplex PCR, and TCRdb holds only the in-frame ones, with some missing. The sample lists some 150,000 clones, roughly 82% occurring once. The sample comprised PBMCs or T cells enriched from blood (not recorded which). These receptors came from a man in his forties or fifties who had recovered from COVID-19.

In DNA form, the CDR3 reads TGTGCCAGTAGTACCTCCGCCGACAGAGGCAATCAGCCCCAGCATTTT. Its translation is CASSTSADRGNQPQHF. This chain uses TRBV19 with TRBJ1-5; D is possibly TRBD1 (5 bases). V was pared by 4 bases and J by 2 bases, with 15 bases between. The CDR3 is made up of 16 amino acids. Germline V gives CDR1 LNHDA, CDR2 SQIVND (reference sequence). Combining the CDR3 with reference TRBV19 and TRBJ1-5 gives the whole variable domain DGGITQSPKYLFRKEGQNVTLSCEQNLNHDAMYWYRQDPGQGLRLIYYSQIVNDFQKGDIAEGYSVSREKKESFPLTVTSAQKNPTAFYLCASSTSADRGNQPQHFGDGTRLSIL.

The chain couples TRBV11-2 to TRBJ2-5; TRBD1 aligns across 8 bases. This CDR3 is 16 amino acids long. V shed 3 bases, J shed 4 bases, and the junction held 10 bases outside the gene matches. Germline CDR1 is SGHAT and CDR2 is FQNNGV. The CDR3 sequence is CASSFPTGTGRETQYF. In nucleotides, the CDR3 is TGTGCCAGCAGCTTCCCGACTGGGACAGGCCGAGAGACCCAGTACTTC.

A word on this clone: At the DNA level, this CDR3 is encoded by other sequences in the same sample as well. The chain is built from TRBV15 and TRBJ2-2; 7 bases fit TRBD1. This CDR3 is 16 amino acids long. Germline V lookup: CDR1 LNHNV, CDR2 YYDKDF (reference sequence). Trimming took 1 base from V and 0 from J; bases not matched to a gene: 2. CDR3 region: CATSRGTGANTGELFF. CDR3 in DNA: TGTGCCACCAGCAGAGGGACAGGAGCGAACACCGGGGAGCTGTTTTTT.

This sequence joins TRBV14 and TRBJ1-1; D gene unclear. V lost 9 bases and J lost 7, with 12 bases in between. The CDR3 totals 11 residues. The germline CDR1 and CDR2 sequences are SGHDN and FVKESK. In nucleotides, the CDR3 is TGTGCCAGTCAGGCTCTGAATGAAGCTTTCTTT. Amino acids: CASQALNEAFF.

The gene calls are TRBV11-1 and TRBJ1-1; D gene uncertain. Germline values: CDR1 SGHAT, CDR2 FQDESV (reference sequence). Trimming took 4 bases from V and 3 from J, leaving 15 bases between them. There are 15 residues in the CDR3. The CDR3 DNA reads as TGTGCCAGCAGCTCCGCGAGGGTTGGTGACACTGAAGCTTTCTTT. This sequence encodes CASSSARVGDTEAFF.

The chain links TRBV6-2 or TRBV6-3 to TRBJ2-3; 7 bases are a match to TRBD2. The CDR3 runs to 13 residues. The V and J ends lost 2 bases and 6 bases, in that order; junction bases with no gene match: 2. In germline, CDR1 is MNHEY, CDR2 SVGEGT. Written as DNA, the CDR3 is TGTGCCAGCAGTTACGGGACTATCGATACGCAGTATTTT. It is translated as CASSYGTIDTQYF.

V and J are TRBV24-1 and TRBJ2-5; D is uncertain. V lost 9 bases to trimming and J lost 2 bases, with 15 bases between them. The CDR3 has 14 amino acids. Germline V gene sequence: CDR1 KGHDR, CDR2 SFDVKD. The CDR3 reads CATGREAGQETQYF. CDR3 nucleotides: TGTGCCACCGGAAGAGAGGCTGGGCAAGAGACCCAGTACTTC.

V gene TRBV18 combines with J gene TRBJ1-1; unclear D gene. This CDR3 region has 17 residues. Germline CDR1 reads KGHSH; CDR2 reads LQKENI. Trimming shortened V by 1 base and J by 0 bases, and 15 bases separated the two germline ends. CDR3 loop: CASSPQGRGTMNTEAFF. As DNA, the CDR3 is TGTGCCAGCTCACCACAAGGACGGGGAACAATGAACACTGAAGCTTTCTTT.

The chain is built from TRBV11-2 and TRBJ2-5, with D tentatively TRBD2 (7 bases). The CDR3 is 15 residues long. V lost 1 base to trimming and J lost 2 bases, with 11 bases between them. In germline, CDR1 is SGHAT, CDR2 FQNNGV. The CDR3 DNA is TGTGCCAGCAGCTTAGTCGGGGGGCAGCAAGAGACCCAGTACTTC. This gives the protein CASSLVGGQQETQYF.

The CDR3 loop reads CASSVIGGSNQPQHF. As DNA, the CDR3 is TGTGCCAGTAGTGTTATAGGGGGCAGCAATCAGCCCCAGCATTTT. The V gene is TRBV19, the J gene TRBJ1-5; TRBD1 aligns across 7 bases. Germline V gene data show CDR1 as LNHDA and CDR2 as SQIVND (reference sequence). The J segment lost 1 base and the V segment lost 5 bases, leaving 5 bases of the junction unmatched. This CDR3 has 15 amino acids.

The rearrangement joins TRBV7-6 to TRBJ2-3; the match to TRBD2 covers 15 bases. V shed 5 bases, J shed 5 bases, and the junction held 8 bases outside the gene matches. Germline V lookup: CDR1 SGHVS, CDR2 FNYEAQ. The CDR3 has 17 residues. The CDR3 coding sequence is TGTGCCAGCAGCAAACGGACTAGCGGGGGGGCGGGAGATACGCAGTATTTT. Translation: CASSKRTSGGAGDTQYF.